This T cell receptor beta chain came from a study of CD8 T cells in ankylosing spondylitis. Trimming removed 0 bases from V and 8 bases from J; junction bases left unmatched: 7. Germline lookup yields CDR1 SGHRS and CDR2 YFSETQ. The CDR3 extends over 14 amino acids. The authors made TCR beta libraries by quantitative 5'-RACE with molecular barcodes. TCRdb independently ran MiXCR on the 5' RACE reads; one entry per CDR3 protein. Found here are about 400,000 distinct CDR3 sequences, approximately 20% of them singletons; the top ten hold about 17%. Whole-study findings and limits: A TCR beta motif of several highly homologous variants appeared characteristic of ankylosing spondylitis blood. Those disease-linked clones were CD8+; they were also relatively rare in peripheral blood. Earlier literature documents some of the motif variants in reactive arthritis synovial fluid and blood. Disease-associated clones were reportedly significantly overrepresented in matched ankylosing spondylitis synovial fluid.

There are a few counts of this clonotype. The antigen is undetermined. This TCR came from a male donor with ankylosing spondylitis. Material: blood, either unsorted or a sorted T cell fraction (not recorded which). The chain combines TRBV5-1 with TRBJ1-2, with 7 bases matching TRBD1. CDR3 DNA sequence: TGCGCCAGCAGCTTGGCTGACAGGGTCAGGGGCTACACCTTC. As protein: CASSLADRVRGYTF. Based on the CDR3 plus reference TRBV5-1 and TRBJ1-2, the full variable domain is KAGVTQTPRYLIKTRGQQVTLSCSPISGHRSVSWYQQTPGQGLQFLFEYFSETQRNKGNFPGRFSGRQFSNSRSEMNVSTLELGDSALYLCASSLADRVRGYTFGSGTRLTVV.